The 21 T cell receptor beta chains below all came from one sample that was sequenced in a study of control samples from healthy donors and cancer patients. TCRdb's table, derived via immunoSEQ multiplex PCR, lists solely in-frame clones and lacks some. The profile shows about 96,000 clones, over 85% of them singletons. Sequencing was carried out using blood. Receptor source: a man aged 18 to 30 in good health.

This clone was observed once. The V and J genes are TRBV28 and TRBJ2-3, with a possible D match to TRBD2 (6 bases). The CDR3 extends over 15 amino acids. Per the germline V gene, CDR1 is MDHEN and CDR2 is SYDVKM. The V and J ends lost 6 bases and 3 bases respectively, with 16 bases between them. As DNA, the CDR3 is TGTGCCAGCAGCCCCCATAGGGGACTGACAGATACGCAGTATTTT. Translation: CASSPHRGLTDTQYF.

V gene TRBV7-9 combines with J gene TRBJ2-3, with 7 bases matching TRBD2. Per germline, CDR1 SEHNR and CDR2 FQNEAQ (reference sequence). V lost 5 bases, J lost 0 bases, and 5 bases stayed unmatched. CDR3 size: 15 residues. DNA of the CDR3: TGTGCCAGCAGCCACCTAGCGGCTAGCACAGATACGCAGTATTTT. As protein: CASSHLAASTDTQYF. Drawing the rest from reference TRBV7-9 and TRBJ2-3, the complete variable domain is DTGVSQNPRHKITKRGQNVTFRCDPISEHNRLYWYRQTLGQGPEFLTYFQNEAQLEKSRLLSDRFSAERPKGSFSTLEIQRTEQGDSAMYLCASSHLAASTDTQYFGPGTRLTVL.

The V call is TRBV6-1, the J call TRBJ1-2; 10 bases are a match to TRBD1. Trimming removed 2 bases from V and 8 bases from J; junction bases left unmatched: 5. Germline CDR1 MNHNS, CDR2 SASEGT. CDR3 length equals 14 residues. This CDR3 reads CASSESGQGRGYTF. The CDR3 DNA reads as TGTGCCAGCAGTGAATCGGGACAGGGGCGAGGCTACACCTTC.

The V and J genes are TRBV5-1 and TRBJ1-5, with D maybe TRBD1 (5 bases). V gave up 0 bases and J gave up 6 bases, with 10 bases separating them. The CDR3 has 14 amino acids. The germline gives CDR1 SGHRS, CDR2 YFSETQ. The CDR3 sequence: CASSLVGAGQPQHF. The CDR3 bases are TGCGCCAGCAGCTTGGTAGGGGCGGGTCAGCCCCAGCATTTT.

V and J are TRBV15 and TRBJ2-3; 14 bases are a match to TRBD2. Germline V lookup: CDR1 LNHNV, CDR2 YYDKDF (reference sequence). V was pared by 3 bases and J by 4 bases, with 15 bases of the junction left unmatched. CDR3 length: 20 amino acids. The CDR3 region has the DNA TGTGCCACCAGCAGGTTTTACCCGGGACTAGCGGGAGCTCAGGCAGATACGCAGTATTTT. Protein sequence: CATSRFYPGLAGAQADTQYF.

A single count supports this clone. CDR3 loop: CASSFGTGRAEQYF. CDR3 nucleotides: TGTGCCAGCAGCTTTGGGACAGGGAGGGCCGAGCAGTACTTC. The chain has TRBV5-6 and TRBJ2-7; 9 bases match TRBD1. The CDR3 has 14 residues. Germline V gives CDR1 SGHDT, CDR2 YYEEEE. J was trimmed by 6 bases and V by 2 bases; bases with no gene match: 6.

This clone was observed a single time. V is TRBV2 and J is TRBJ2-7, with D unclear. Per germline, CDR1 SNHLY and CDR2 FYNNEI. This CDR3 spans 13 amino acids. The V end lost 1 base, the J end lost 8 bases, and 12 bases lay between the germline ends. The CDR3 DNA follows: TGTGCCAGCAGTGAAGGACTCCAAAGCAAGCAGTACTTC. This encodes CASSEGLQSKQYF.

The chain links TRBV13 to TRBJ2-7; TRBD1 might be the D (6 bases). The CDR3 runs to 16 residues. From germline, CDR1 is PRHDT and CDR2 FYEKMQ (reference sequence). Trimming took 1 base from V and 5 from J, leaving 18 bases between them. CDR3 sequence reads: CASSLVVSGVMDEQYF. CDR3 sequence (DNA): TGTGCCAGCAGCTTAGTGGTGTCAGGGGTTATGGACGAGCAGTACTTC.

The chain combines TRBV15 with TRBJ2-7; D is possibly TRBD1 (6 bases). Trimming removed 5 bases at V and 2 bases at J, with 19 bases between. The CDR3 runs 16 residues. In germline, CDR1 is LNHNV, CDR2 YYDKDF (reference sequence). The CDR3 loop is CATSGEWGHPAYEQYF. The CDR3 nucleotides read TGTGCCACCAGCGGGGAGTGGGGACACCCCGCCTACGAGCAGTACTTC.

The chain recombines TRBV29-1 with TRBJ1-1; D remains ambiguous. Germline lookup yields CDR1 SQVTM and CDR2 ANQGSEA. The V and J ends lost 3 bases and 4 bases respectively, with 3 bases between them. This CDR3 contains 10 residues. CDR3 nucleotides: TGCAGCGTTGAGGTCACTGAAGCTTTCTTT. Its translation is CSVEVTEAFF.

The rearrangement joins TRBV2 to TRBJ1-2, with D hard to call. Germline V gene lookup returns CDR1 SNHLY and CDR2 FYNNEI. Deletions cut 6 bases from V and 8 bases from J, with 22 bases between. The CDR3 has 15 residues. The CDR3 protein is CASSRDGGGVKGYTF. The CDR3, as DNA: TGTGCCAGCAGCCGAGACGGCGGAGGAGTTAAAGGCTACACCTTC.

The CDR3, as DNA: TGTGCCAGCAGCTTGAGTCTGGGGGCATTAATTGGGGCCAACGTCCTGACTTTC. It specifies CASSLSLGALIGANVLTF. The rearrangement joins TRBV13 to TRBJ2-6; D may be TRBD1 (6 bases). Germline CDR1 PRHDT, CDR2 FYEKMQ (reference sequence). There are 18 residues in the CDR3. Trimming pared 3 bases from V and 3 bases from J, leaving 18 bases between. Combining the CDR3 with reference TRBV13 and TRBJ2-6 gives the whole variable domain AAGVIQSPRHLIKEKRETATLKCYPIPRHDTVYWYQQGPGQDPQFLISFYEKMQSDKGSIPDRFSAQQFSDYHSELNMSSLELGDSALYFCASSLSLGALIGANVLTFGAGSRLTVL.

Concerning this clone: Other DNA sequences in this sample translate to the same CDR3. V is TRBV12-3 or TRBV12-4 and J is TRBJ1-2, with D hard to call. The CDR3 totals 11 residues. V shed 6 bases and J shed 2 bases, with 4 bases lying between them. CDR3 sequence reads: CASSLNYGYTF. CDR3 coding DNA: TGTGCCAGCAGCCTGAACTATGGCTACACCTTC.

V usage is TRBV6-5 and J usage is TRBJ1-5, with unresolved D. This CDR3 is built from 14 residues. The germline CDR1 and CDR2 sequences are MNHEY and SVGAGI. V dropped 0 bases and J dropped 7 bases, with 10 bases sitting between them. The CDR3 sequence: CASSYSIEGQPQHF. The CDR3, as DNA: TGTGCCAGCAGTTACTCGATTGAGGGACAGCCCCAGCATTTT.

The chain recombines TRBV30 with TRBJ1-1; 8 positions match TRBD1. The CDR3 is made up of 14 amino acids. Germline CDR1 and CDR2: GTSNPN and SVGIG (reference sequence). After removal of 5 bases from V and 2 bases from J, the junction contained 7 bases not matched to a gene. DNA of the CDR3: TGTGCCTGGGGGTTGGCAGGGGGCAACACTGAAGCTTTCTTT. Protein product: CAWGLAGGNTEAFF.

The chain has TRBV27 and TRBJ1-2, with TRBD1 matching 8 bases. CDR1 is MNHEY, CDR2 SMNVEV, per germline (reference sequence). J was trimmed by 4 bases and V by 6 bases; bases with no gene match: 10. The CDR3 is made up of 15 amino acids. The CDR3 loop reads CASSRGQEGSYGYTF. Here the CDR3 DNA reads TGTGCCAGCAGCCGGGGACAGGAGGGGTCCTATGGCTACACCTTC.

The chain recombines TRBV19 with TRBJ1-2; D gene ambiguous. Germline CDR1 and CDR2: LNHDA and SQIVND (reference sequence). The CDR3 sequence is 15 residues long. With 3 bases removed from V and 4 bases from J, the gap between germline ends came to 15 bases. CDR3 residues: CASSIRSGISYGYTF. The DNA of the CDR3 is TGTGCCAGTAGTATCCGAAGCGGTATAAGCTATGGCTACACCTTC.

This chain joins TRBV27 and TRBJ2-4; D ambiguous. CDR1 is MNHEY and CDR2 is SMNVEV in the germline V gene (reference sequence). Trimming cost V 8 bases and J 0 bases, with 11 bases left between them. This CDR3 is 14 amino acids long. The CDR3 reads CASQGGLAKNIQYF. DNA of the CDR3: TGTGCCAGCCAAGGTGGATTAGCCAAAAACATTCAGTACTTC.

The gene calls are TRBV11-2 and TRBJ2-1; the D gene is possibly TRBD1 (5 bases). The CDR3 spans 16 residues. The V gene's germline CDR1 is SGHAT and CDR2 FQNNGV. Trimming cost V 5 bases and J 0 bases, with 14 bases left between them. CDR3 DNA sequence: TGTGCCAGCAGCGCCAATAGTGACAGCTCCTACAATGAGCAGTTCTTC. Amino acid sequence: CASSANSDSSYNEQFF.

This clone was seen just once. The chain uses TRBV12-3 or TRBV12-4 and TRBJ1-1; the D is unclear. CDR3 size: 12 residues. Trimming removed 7 bases at V and 4 bases at J, with 10 bases between. CDR3 protein: CASTNRATEAFF. CDR3 coding DNA: TGTGCCAGCACCAACCGGGCCACTGAAGCTTTCTTT.

The chain employs TRBV6-2 or TRBV6-3 and TRBJ2-7, with TRBD2 as a possible D gene (6 bases). The CDR3 runs 14 residues. CDR1 and CDR2 from the germline V gene are MNHEY and SVGEGT. Deletions cut 4 bases from V and 1 base from J, with 11 bases between. CDR3 in DNA: TGTGCCAGCAGTTCGGCTAGCGTTTCCTACGAGCAGTACTTC. This encodes CASSSASVSYEQYF.